The rows below give T cell receptor beta chains drawn from one sample of a study of cytomegalovirus exposure and HLA in healthy donors. Data came from immunoSEQ multiplex PCR; TCRdb stores just in-frame clones and leaves some out. This sample has 150,000 or so clones, with around two thirds found just once. Sequencing was performed on PBMCs. These receptors originate from a man younger than 35 in good health and CMV-seropositive. The CDR3 runs from the conserved cysteine through the conserved F or W. A D gene is named only where the DNA matches it firmly. Not every row has a clone size; where given, it reads once, few, many or a size class.

- - TRBJ1-1 TRBV6-5 TGTGCCAGCAGTTACGGGAGTTCGGGAACTGAAGCTTTCTTT CASSYGSSGTEAFF
- TRBD1 TRBJ2-7 TRBV14 TGTGCCAGCTCCCCCCGGGACAGGTCATACTACGAGCAGTACTTC CASSPRDRSYYEQYF
- TRBD1 TRBJ2-7 TRBV6-4 TGTGCCAGCAGCGGGGACAGGGGAGGAAAGCAGTACTTC CASSGDRGGKQYF
- TRBD1 TRBJ2-7 TRBV9 TGTGCCAGCAGCGTCGGGACAGAAGCCTACGAGCAGTACTTC CASSVGTEAYEQYF
- - TRBJ1-1 TRBV19 TGTGCCAGTAGTATGGCCCATACTGAAGCTTTCTTT CASSMAHTEAFF
- - TRBJ2-2 TRBV7-7 TGTGCGTCGCAGGGGGGGAACACCGGGGAGCTGTTTTTT CASQGGNTGELFF
- - TRBJ1-3 TRBV6-5 TGTGCCAGCGGAAAGGACAGCTCTGGAAACACCATATATTTT CASGKDSSGNTIYF
few - TRBJ2-7 TRBV11-2 TGTGCCAGCAGCTGGGCCAAGAACTACGAGCAGTACTTC CASSWAKNYEQYF
- TRBD2 TRBJ2-1 TRBV28 TGTGCCAGCAGTCCTGCTAGCGGGGGGGCCTACAATGAGCAGTTCTTC CASSPASGGAYNEQFF
- TRBD1 TRBJ2-3 TRBV19 TGTGCCAGTAGCAAAACCGGACAGGGAATGTGGGCAGATACGCAGTATTTT CASSKTGQGMWADTQYF
- TRBD2 TRBJ2-7 TRBV7-2 TGTGCCAGCAGCCTACAGCGCGGGAGTTTCTACGAGCAGTACTTC CASSLQRGSFYEQYF
- TRBD2 TRBJ2-7 TRBV2 TGTGCCAGCAGGTCCGTGAGCGGGAGGGCCCCTTACGAGCAGTACTTC CASRSVSGRAPYEQYF
- TRBD2 TRBJ2-1 TRBV5-1 TGCGCCAGCAGCTTGGAGGGGAATAGCGGGAGGGCCCCGGGGAATGAGCAGTTCTTC CASSLEGNSGRAPGNEQFF
- - TRBJ2-1 TRBV4-1 TGCGCCAGCAGCCCATCGGGGAGCTCCTACAATGAGCAGTTCTTC CASSPSGSSYNEQFF
- - TRBJ1-4 TRBV30 TGTGCCGTCTCCCCGAGGGCTATTAATGAAAAACTGTTTTTT CAVSPRAINEKLFF
- - TRBJ1-2 TRBV7-8 TGTGCCAGCAGCTTAAGGGAAAACAGGGAAGGCTACACCTTC CASSLRENREGYTF
- - TRBJ2-5 TRBV6-5 TGTGCCAGCAGTTTATCTTCCCAAGAGACCCAGTACTTC CASSLSSQETQYF
- TRBD1 TRBJ1-1 TRBV7-3 TGTGCCAGCAGCTTAAATCCGGACAGGAGGACTGAAGCTTTCTTT CASSLNPDRRTEAFF
- TRBD1 TRBJ1-5 TRBV28 TGTGCCAGCAGTGACAGGGACCCTCAGCCCCAGCATTTT CASSDRDPQPQHF
- - TRBJ1-5 TRBV7-9 TGTGCCAGCACACCGGGCAATCAGCCCCAGCATTTT CASTPGNQPQHF